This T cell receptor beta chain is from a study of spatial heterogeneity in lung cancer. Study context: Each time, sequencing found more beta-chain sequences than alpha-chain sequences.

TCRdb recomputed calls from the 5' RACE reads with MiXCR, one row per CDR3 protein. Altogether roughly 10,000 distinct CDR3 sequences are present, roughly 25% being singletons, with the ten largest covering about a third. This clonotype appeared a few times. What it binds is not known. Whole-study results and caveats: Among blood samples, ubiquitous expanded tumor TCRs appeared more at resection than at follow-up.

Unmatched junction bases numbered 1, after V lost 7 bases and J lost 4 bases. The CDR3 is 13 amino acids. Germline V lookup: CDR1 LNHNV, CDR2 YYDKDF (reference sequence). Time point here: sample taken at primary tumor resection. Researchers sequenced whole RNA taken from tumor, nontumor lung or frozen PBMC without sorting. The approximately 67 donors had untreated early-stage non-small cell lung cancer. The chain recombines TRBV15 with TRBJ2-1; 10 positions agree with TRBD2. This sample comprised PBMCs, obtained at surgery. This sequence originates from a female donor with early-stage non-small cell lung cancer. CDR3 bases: TGTGCCACCACTAGCGGGAGTTACAATGAGCAGTTCTTC. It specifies CATTSGSYNEQFF.